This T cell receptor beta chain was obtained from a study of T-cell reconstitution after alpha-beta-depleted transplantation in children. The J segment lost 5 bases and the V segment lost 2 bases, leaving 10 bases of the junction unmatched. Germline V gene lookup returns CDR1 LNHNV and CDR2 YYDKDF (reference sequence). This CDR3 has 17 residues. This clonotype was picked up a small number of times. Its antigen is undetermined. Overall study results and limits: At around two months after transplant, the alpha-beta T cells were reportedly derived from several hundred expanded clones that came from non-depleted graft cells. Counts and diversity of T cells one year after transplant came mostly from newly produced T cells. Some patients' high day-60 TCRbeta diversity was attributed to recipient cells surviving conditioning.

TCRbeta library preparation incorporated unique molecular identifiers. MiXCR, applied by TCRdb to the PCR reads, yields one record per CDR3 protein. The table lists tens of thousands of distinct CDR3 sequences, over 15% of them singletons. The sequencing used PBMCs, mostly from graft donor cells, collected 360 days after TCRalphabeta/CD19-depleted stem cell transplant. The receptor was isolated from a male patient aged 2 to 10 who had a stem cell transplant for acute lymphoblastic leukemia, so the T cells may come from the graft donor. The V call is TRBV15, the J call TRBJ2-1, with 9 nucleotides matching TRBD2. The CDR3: CATSRTPSGTLDNEQFF. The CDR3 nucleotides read TGTGCCACCAGCAGAACTCCTAGCGGGACATTGGACAATGAGCAGTTCTTC.